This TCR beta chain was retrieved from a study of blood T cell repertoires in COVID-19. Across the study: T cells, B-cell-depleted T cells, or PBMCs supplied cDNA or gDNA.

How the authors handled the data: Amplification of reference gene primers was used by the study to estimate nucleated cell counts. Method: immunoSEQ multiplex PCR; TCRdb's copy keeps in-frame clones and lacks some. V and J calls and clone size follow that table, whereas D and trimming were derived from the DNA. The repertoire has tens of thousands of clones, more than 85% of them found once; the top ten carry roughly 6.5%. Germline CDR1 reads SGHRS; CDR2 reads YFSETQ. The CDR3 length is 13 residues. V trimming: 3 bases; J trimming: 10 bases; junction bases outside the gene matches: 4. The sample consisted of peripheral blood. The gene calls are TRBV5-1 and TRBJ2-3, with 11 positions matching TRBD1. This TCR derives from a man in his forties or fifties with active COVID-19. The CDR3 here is CASSSPDRGPQYF. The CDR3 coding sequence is TGCGCCAGCAGCTCCCCGGACAGGGGGCCGCAGTATTTT.